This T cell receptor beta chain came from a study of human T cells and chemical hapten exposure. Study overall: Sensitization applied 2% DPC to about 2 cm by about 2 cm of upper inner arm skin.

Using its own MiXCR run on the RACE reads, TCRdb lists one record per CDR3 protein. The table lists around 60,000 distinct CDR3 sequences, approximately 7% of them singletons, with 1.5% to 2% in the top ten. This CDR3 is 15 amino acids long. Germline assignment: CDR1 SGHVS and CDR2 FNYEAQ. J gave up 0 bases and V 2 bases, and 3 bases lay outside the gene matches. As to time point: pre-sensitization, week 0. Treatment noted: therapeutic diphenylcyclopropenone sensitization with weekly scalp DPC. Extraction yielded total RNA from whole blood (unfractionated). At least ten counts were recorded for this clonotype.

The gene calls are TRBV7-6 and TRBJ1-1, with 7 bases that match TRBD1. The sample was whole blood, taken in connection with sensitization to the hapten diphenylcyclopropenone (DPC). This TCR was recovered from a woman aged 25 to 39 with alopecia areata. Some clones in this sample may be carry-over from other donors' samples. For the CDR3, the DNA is TGTGCCAGCAGCTTACGGACAGGTTTGAACACTGAAGCTTTCTTT. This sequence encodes CASSLRTGLNTEAFF.